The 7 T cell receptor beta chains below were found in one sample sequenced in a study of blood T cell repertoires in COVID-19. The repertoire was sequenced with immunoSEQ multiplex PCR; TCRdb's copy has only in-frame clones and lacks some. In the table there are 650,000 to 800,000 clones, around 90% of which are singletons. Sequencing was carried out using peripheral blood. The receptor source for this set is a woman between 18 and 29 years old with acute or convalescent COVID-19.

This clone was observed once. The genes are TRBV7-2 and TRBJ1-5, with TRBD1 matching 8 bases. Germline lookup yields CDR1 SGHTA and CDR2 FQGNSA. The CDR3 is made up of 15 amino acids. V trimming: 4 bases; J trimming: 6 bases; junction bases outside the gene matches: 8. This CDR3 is CASSSRTGIIQPQHF. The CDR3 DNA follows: TGTGCCAGCAGCTCACGGACAGGGATTATTCAGCCCCAGCATTTT.

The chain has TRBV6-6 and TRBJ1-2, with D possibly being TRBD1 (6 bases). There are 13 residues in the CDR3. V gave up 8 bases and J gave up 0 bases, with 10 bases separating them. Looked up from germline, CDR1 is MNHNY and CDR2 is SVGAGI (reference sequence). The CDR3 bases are TGTGCCAGCCCACAGGGTCCTAACTATGGCTACACCTTC. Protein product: CASPQGPNYGYTF.

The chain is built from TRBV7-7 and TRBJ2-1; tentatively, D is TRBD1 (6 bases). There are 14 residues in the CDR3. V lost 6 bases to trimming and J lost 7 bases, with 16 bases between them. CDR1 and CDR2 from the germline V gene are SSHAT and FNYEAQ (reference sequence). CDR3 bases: TGTGCCAGCAGTATCCAGGGGTTGGGTAATGAGCAGTTCTTC. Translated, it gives CASSIQGLGNEQFF.

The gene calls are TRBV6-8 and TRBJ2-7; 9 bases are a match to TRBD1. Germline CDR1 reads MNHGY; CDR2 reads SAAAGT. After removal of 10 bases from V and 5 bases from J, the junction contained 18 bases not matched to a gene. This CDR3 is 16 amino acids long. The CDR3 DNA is TGTGCCACCAAGTCCCTCTCTACAGGGGGCGTCGACGAGCAGTACTTC. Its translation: CATKSLSTGGVDEQYF.

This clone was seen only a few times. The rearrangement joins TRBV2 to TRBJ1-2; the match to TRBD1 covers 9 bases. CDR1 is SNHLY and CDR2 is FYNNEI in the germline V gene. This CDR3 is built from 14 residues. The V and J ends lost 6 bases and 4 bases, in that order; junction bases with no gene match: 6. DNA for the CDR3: TGTGCCAGCAGGGGGACAGGGACTAGCTATGGCTACACCTTC. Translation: CASRGTGTSYGYTF. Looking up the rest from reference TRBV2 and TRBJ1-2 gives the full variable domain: EPEVTQTPSHQVTQMGQEVILRCVPISNHLYFYWYRQILGQKVEFLVSFYNNEISEKSEIFDDQFSVERPDGSNFTLKIRSTKLEDSAMYFCASRGTGTSYGYTFGSGTRLTVV.

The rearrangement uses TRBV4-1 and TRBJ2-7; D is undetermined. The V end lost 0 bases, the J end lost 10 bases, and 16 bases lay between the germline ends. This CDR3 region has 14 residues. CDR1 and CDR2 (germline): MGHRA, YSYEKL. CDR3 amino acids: CASSQDSPSSPQYF. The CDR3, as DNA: TGCGCCAGCAGCCAAGATTCACCGAGTTCTCCACAGTACTTC.

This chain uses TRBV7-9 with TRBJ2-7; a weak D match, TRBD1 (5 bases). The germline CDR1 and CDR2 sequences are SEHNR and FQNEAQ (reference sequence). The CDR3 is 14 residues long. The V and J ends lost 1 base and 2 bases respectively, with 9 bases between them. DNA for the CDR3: TGTGCCAGCAGCTTAGGGGGCGGCACCTACGAGCAGTACTTC. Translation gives CASSLGGGTYEQYF.